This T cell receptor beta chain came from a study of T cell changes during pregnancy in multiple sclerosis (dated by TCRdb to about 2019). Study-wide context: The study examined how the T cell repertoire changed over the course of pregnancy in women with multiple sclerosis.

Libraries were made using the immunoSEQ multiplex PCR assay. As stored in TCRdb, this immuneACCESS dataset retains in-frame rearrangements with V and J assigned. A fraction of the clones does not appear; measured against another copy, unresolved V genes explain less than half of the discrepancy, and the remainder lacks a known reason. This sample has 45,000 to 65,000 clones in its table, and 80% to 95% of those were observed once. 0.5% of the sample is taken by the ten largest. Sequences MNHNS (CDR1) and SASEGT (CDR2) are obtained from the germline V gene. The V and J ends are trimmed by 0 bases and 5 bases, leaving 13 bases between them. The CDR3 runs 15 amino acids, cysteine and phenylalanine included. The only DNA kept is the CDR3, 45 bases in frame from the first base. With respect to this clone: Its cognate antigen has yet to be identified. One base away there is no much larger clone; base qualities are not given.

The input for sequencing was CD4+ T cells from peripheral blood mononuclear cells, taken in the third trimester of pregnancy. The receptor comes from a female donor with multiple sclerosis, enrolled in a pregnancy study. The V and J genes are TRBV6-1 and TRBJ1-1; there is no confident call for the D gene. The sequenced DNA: TGTGCCAGCAGTGAAGCCCCGGGGATTACGACTGAAGCTTTCTTT. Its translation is CASSEAPGITTEAFF.